This T cell receptor beta chain was captured in a study of OX40 agonist ivuxolimab in advanced cancers. Study information: Patients got intravenous ivuxolimab at 0.01 to 10 mg/kg every 2 weeks. Dose-escalation patients were diagnosed with hepatocellular carcinoma, melanoma, renal cell cancer or head and neck cancer.

Method: immunoSEQ multiplex PCR; TCRdb's copy keeps in-frame clones and lacks some. The sample lists about 80,000 clones, 90% to 95% occurring once. The ends lost 3 bases at V and 3 bases at J; junction bases unmatched: 5. The CDR3 spans 16 residues. Germline CDR1 SGHTA, CDR2 FQGNSA. The chain employs TRBV7-2 and TRBJ2-3; 11 nucleotides align to TRBD2. The clonotype originates from an adult with an advanced solid tumor such as melanoma, head and neck, liver or kidney cancer. The source material was CD4+ or CD8+ T cells sorted from blood, sampled in a trial of the OX40 agonist ivuxolimab. The CDR3: CASSLASGRKTDTQYF. The CDR3 DNA follows: TGTGCCAGCAGCTTGGCTAGCGGGAGGAAGACAGATACGCAGTATTTT. Based on the CDR3 plus reference TRBV7-2 and TRBJ2-3, the full variable domain is GAGVSQSPSNKVTEKGKDVELRCDPISGHTALYWYRQSLGQGLEFLIYFQGNSAPDKSGLPSDRFSAERTGGSVSTLTIQRTQQEDSAVYLCASSLASGRKTDTQYFGPGTRLTVL.